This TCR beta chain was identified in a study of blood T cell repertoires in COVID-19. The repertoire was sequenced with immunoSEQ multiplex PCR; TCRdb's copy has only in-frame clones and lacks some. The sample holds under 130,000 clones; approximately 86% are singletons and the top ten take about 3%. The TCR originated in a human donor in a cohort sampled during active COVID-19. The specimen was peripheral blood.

CDR3 bases: TGTGCCAGCAGCCCAGTGGACAGGGGCCTACCCAACTCTGGAAACACCATATATTTT. It encodes CASSPVDRGLPNSGNTIYF. The J gene is TRBJ1-3, the V gene TRBV6-2 or TRBV6-3, with 9 bases that match TRBD1. Germline loops: CDR1 MNHEY, CDR2 SVGEGT. The V and J ends lost 6 bases and 0 bases, in that order; junction bases with no gene match: 15. CDR3 length: 19 residues.